This T cell receptor beta chain was sequenced during a study of blood T cell repertoires in COVID-19. Study context: PBMCs, B-cell-depleted T cells, or T cells were the source of the cDNA or gDNA that made up the material.

This CDR3 has 12 residues. The ends were cut back, 6 bases at V and 7 bases at J, with 7 bases in the middle. Looked up from germline, CDR1 is LNHDA and CDR2 is SQIVND (reference sequence). Some clones are missing from TCRdb's copy, which holds only in-frame ones; the method was immunoSEQ multiplex PCR. Of 99,000 or so clones in the sample, under 80% were seen once. This TCR was recovered from a woman in her 70s with acute or convalescent COVID-19. Sample: peripheral blood. V is TRBV19 and J is TRBJ1-6; D gene ambiguous. CDR3 DNA: TGTGCCAGTAGGATACAAAATTCACCCCTCCACTTT. Protein: CASRIQNSPLHF.